What follows are 25 T cell receptor beta chains derived from one specimen sequenced in a study of cytomegalovirus exposure and HLA in healthy donors. PCR used 60 Vbeta primers and 13 Jbeta primers. Some clones are missing from TCRdb's copy, which holds only in-frame ones; the method was immunoSEQ multiplex PCR. The data contain under 130,000 clones, approximately 64% of them singletons. The material sequenced was PBMCs. These receptors came from a woman in her 50s in good health and CMV-seronegative.

The V call is TRBV11-2, the J call TRBJ2-7; TRBD2 is a possible D gene (5 bases). Trimming left V 0 bases short and J 7 bases short, with 19 bases between. Germline CDR1 is SGHAT and CDR2 is FQNNGV. The CDR3 totals 16 residues. In DNA form, the CDR3 reads TGTGCCAGCAGCTTAGATTTCCCCGGGATAGATAGGGAGCAGTACTTC. Translated, it gives CASSLDFPGIDREQYF.

The J gene is TRBJ2-3, the V gene TRBV7-9; TRBD2 aligns across 14 bases. With 5 bases clipped from V and 5 bases from J, the junction kept 9 bases outside the gene matches. Per the germline V gene, CDR1 is SEHNR and CDR2 is FQNEAQ (reference sequence). This CDR3 contains 17 residues. The CDR3 nucleotides read TGTGCCAGCAGCCAGACTAGCGGGAGGGCCCGTCTAGATACGCAGTATTTT. It translates to CASSQTSGRARLDTQYF.

V and J are TRBV19 and TRBJ2-7; 13 positions agree with TRBD2. The CDR3 totals 16 residues. Germline assignment: CDR1 LNHDA and CDR2 SQIVND (reference sequence). Germline trimming cut 4 bases from V and 6 bases from J; bases unmatched to any gene: 9. The CDR3 bases are TGTGCCAGTAGTACCGGACTAGCGGGGGTCCTAGCCGAGCAGTACTTC. Translating it yields CASSTGLAGVLAEQYF.

Only one count was recorded for this clone. The V call is TRBV28, the J call TRBJ1-5; weak D call: TRBD1 (6 bases). CDR1 MDHEN and CDR2 SYDVKM come from the germline V gene. The germline V and J ends were trimmed by 4 bases and 7 bases, with 11 bases remaining between them. The CDR3 contains 13 residues. The CDR3 loop reads CASSYDRFQPQHF. The CDR3 DNA sequence: TGTGCCAGCAGTTATGACAGGTTCCAGCCCCAGCATTTT.

The chain is built from TRBV6-6 and TRBJ1-6; D ambiguous. The germline gives CDR1 MNHNY, CDR2 SVGAGI (reference sequence). V was trimmed by 7 bases and J by 6 bases, leaving 16 bases between them. The CDR3 loop spans 15 amino acids. Here the CDR3 reads CASTSQMGGNSPLHF. The CDR3 DNA reads as TGTGCCAGCACCTCGCAAATGGGAGGTAATTCACCCCTCCACTTT.

V gene TRBV29-1 combines with J gene TRBJ2-4; TRBD1 matches 7 bases. The CDR3 covers 11 residues. With V trimmed by 8 bases and J by 5 bases, 3 bases remained unmatched. The germline V gene has CDR1 SQVTM and CDR2 ANQGSEA. For the CDR3, the DNA is TGCAGCACCGGGACAGAAAACATTCAGTACTTC. Protein product: CSTGTENIQYF.

This sequence joins TRBV28 and TRBJ2-5, with 8 bases that match TRBD1. Germline trimming cut 5 bases from V and 1 base from J; bases unmatched to any gene: 6. The CDR3 extends over 15 amino acids. CDR1 and CDR2 from the germline V gene are MDHEN and SYDVKM. The CDR3 sequence: CASSPSDRVQETQYF. The CDR3 DNA follows: TGTGCCAGCAGTCCATCGGACAGGGTCCAAGAGACCCAGTACTTC.

This clone was counted only a few times. This chain links TRBV6-1 with TRBJ1-5, with 9 bases that match TRBD1. J was trimmed by 5 bases and V by 0 bases; bases with no gene match: 5. The germline CDR1 and CDR2 sequences are MNHNS and SASEGT. The CDR3 has 16 residues. CDR3 residues: CASSEAGGQGYQPQHF. CDR3 DNA: TGTGCCAGCAGTGAAGCGGGGGGACAGGGATATCAGCCCCAGCATTTT.

This chain connects TRBV7-8 to TRBJ2-1, with D possibly TRBD1 on 5 matching bases. Germline values: CDR1 SGHVS, CDR2 FQNEAQ. The CDR3 has 14 residues. Trimming removed 0 bases at V and 9 bases at J, with 12 bases between. The CDR3 nucleotides are TGTGCCAGCAGCTTAGCGGGGCCCCTTAGTGAGCAGTTCTTC. This gives the protein CASSLAGPLSEQFF.

V usage is TRBV6-5 and J usage is TRBJ1-2, with 7 bases aligning to TRBD1. The V gene end was trimmed by 6 bases and the J gene end by 4 bases; junction bases not matched to a gene: 11. In germline, CDR1 is MNHEY, CDR2 SVGAGI. The length of the CDR3 is 15 residues. Here the CDR3 DNA reads TGTGCCAGCAGACACGGACAGGAGGGGACCTATGGCTACACCTTC. As protein: CASRHGQEGTYGYTF.

The CDR3 region has the DNA TGTGCCAGTAGGGCCCCTAGCGGGAGAACCACAGATACGCAGTATTTT. Encoded protein: CASRAPSGRTTDTQYF. V gene TRBV19 combines with J gene TRBJ2-3; 10 bases map to TRBD2. CDR3 length: 16 amino acids. The V and J ends lost 6 bases and 2 bases, in that order; junction bases with no gene match: 8. The germline gives CDR1 LNHDA, CDR2 SQIVND (reference sequence).

This clone was found a few times. The chain couples TRBV7-8 to TRBJ2-1; TRBD1 aligns across 10 bases. CDR1 and CDR2 (germline): SGHVS, FQNEAQ. CDR3 length equals 15 residues. J lost 5 bases, V lost 7 bases, and 8 bases had no gene match. The CDR3: CASTPGTGVDNEQFF. The CDR3 DNA sequence: TGTGCCAGCACACCCGGGACAGGGGTGGACAATGAGCAGTTCTTC.

The V gene is TRBV4-1, the J gene TRBJ2-1, with 8 bases matching TRBD2. Trimming took 4 bases from V and 1 from J; bases not matched to a gene: 6. Germline assignment: CDR1 MGHRA and CDR2 YSYEKL. The CDR3 contains 16 residues. The CDR3 region is CASSPYVAGSYNEQFF. Written as DNA, the CDR3 is TGCGCCAGCAGCCCTTATGTAGCGGGATCCTACAATGAGCAGTTCTTC.

This chain connects TRBV4-3 to TRBJ2-1; D not resolved. The CDR3 contains 16 residues. Germline CDR1 reads LGHNA; CDR2 reads YSLEER. Between the trimmed V and J ends, which lost 0 bases and 0 bases, there was a span of 9 bases. In nucleotides, the CDR3 is TGCGCCAGCAGCCAAGATCTAGGTAACTCCTACAATGAGCAGTTCTTC. Protein product: CASSQDLGNSYNEQFF.

V gene TRBV7-2 combines with J gene TRBJ2-3; possibly TRBD2 for D (7 bases). This CDR3 comprises 17 residues. Germline-derived CDR1 and CDR2 are SGHTA and FQGNSA. The V and J ends lost 5 bases and 4 bases respectively, with 22 bases between them. CDR3 protein: CASSPRRGGEAPDTQYF. As DNA, the CDR3 is TGTGCCAGCAGCCCGCGACGAGGGGGGGAGGCCCCAGATACGCAGTATTTT. The full variable domain, rest sourced from reference TRBV7-2 and TRBJ2-3, is GAGVSQSPSNKVTEKGKDVELRCDPISGHTALYWYRQSLGQGLEFLIYFQGNSAPDKSGLPSDRFSAERTGGSVSTLTIQRTQQEDSAVYLCASSPRRGGEAPDTQYFGPGTRLTVL.

The chain joins TRBV28 to TRBJ1-1, with D possibly being TRBD1 (5 bases). This CDR3 is built from 16 residues. Germline-derived CDR1 and CDR2 are MDHEN and SYDVKM. V dropped 2 bases and J dropped 1 base, with 14 bases sitting between them. CDR3 protein: CASSLGGIGGNTEAFF. As DNA, the CDR3 is TGTGCCAGCAGTTTAGGGGGGATCGGGGGGAACACTGAAGCTTTCTTT.

The V gene is TRBV28, the J gene TRBJ2-7; D gene uncertain. The CDR3 is 14 amino acids. Trimming pared 7 bases from V and 1 base from J, leaving 14 bases between. Germline CDR1 is MDHEN and CDR2 is SYDVKM. The CDR3 DNA sequence: TGTGCCAGCACCTCCATGATTCAGTCCTACGAGCAGTACTTC. This encodes CASTSMIQSYEQYF.

The chain couples TRBV11-1 to TRBJ2-7; 13 bases align to TRBD2. Germline V gene data show CDR1 as SGHAT and CDR2 as FQDESV (reference sequence). The CDR3 is 15 amino acids. J gave up 2 bases and V 5 bases, and 3 bases lay outside the gene matches. The CDR3 bases are TGTGCCAGCAGCCTAGGGACTAGCGGGACCTACGAGCAGTACTTC. Amino acid sequence: CASSLGTSGTYEQYF.

This rearrangement joins TRBV16 to TRBJ2-7; 11 bases map to TRBD1. Germline V gene sequence: CDR1 KGHSY, CDR2 FQNENV. The CDR3 is 15 residues long. The V segment lost 4 bases and the J segment 5 bases; nucleotides outside the gene matches: 7. This CDR3 reads CASSPGTGGIHEQYF. CDR3 nucleotides: TGTGCCAGCAGCCCCGGGACAGGGGGTATACACGAGCAGTACTTC.

The rearrangement uses TRBV5-1 and TRBJ2-5; TRBD1 might be the D (5 bases). This CDR3 is built from 13 residues. CDR1 is SGHRS and CDR2 is YFSETQ in the germline V gene. The V end lost 2 bases, the J end lost 2 bases, and 7 bases lay between the germline ends. The CDR3 bases are TGCGCCAGCAGCTTTTCAGGGCAAGAGACCCAGTACTTC. It yields the protein CASSFSGQETQYF.

The chain recombines TRBV4-1 with TRBJ2-2; 8 bases match TRBD2. The germline V gene has CDR1 MGHRA and CDR2 YSYEKL. J gave up 1 base and V 4 bases, and 5 bases lay outside the gene matches. The CDR3 is made up of 16 amino acids. This CDR3 reads CASSPNLAGNTGELFF. In DNA, the CDR3 is TGCGCCAGCAGCCCAAACCTAGCGGGGAACACCGGGGAGCTGTTTTTT.

The chain has TRBV6-6 and TRBJ1-2; tentatively, D is TRBD1 (5 bases). Germline CDR1 and CDR2: MNHNY and SVGAGI (reference sequence). V was clipped by 10 bases and J by 3 bases, with 12 bases between them. The length of the CDR3 is 12 residues. The CDR3 sequence: CATIDRHYGYTF. CDR3 DNA sequence: TGTGCCACCATAGACAGACACTATGGCTACACCTTC.

V and J are TRBV19 and TRBJ2-7; D possibly corresponds to TRBD1 (5 bases). From germline, CDR1 is LNHDA and CDR2 SQIVND (reference sequence). The CDR3 spans 14 residues. V shed 2 bases and J shed 2 bases, with 10 bases lying between them. The CDR3 is CASSIRGATYEQYF. The CDR3 coding sequence is TGTGCCAGTAGTATAAGGGGCGCGACCTACGAGCAGTACTTC.

The rearrangement uses TRBV29-1 and TRBJ2-7; D might be TRBD2 (6 bases). Deletions cut 1 base from V and 3 bases from J, with 10 bases between. CDR1 SQVTM and CDR2 ANQGSEA come from the germline V gene. The CDR3 totals 13 residues. CDR3 in amino acids: CSVEVPGVYEQYF. For the CDR3, the DNA is TGCAGCGTTGAAGTTCCGGGGGTCTACGAGCAGTACTTC.

V gene TRBV7-9 combines with J gene TRBJ2-2, with TRBD2 as a possible D gene (6 bases). Trimming cost V 5 bases and J 1 base, with 14 bases left between them. This CDR3 has 16 residues. Germline V lookup: CDR1 SEHNR, CDR2 FQNEAQ (reference sequence). In nucleotides, the CDR3 is TGTGCCAGCAGCGGAGTGACTAGTAGGAACACCGGGGAGCTGTTTTTT. Translation gives CASSGVTSRNTGELFF.